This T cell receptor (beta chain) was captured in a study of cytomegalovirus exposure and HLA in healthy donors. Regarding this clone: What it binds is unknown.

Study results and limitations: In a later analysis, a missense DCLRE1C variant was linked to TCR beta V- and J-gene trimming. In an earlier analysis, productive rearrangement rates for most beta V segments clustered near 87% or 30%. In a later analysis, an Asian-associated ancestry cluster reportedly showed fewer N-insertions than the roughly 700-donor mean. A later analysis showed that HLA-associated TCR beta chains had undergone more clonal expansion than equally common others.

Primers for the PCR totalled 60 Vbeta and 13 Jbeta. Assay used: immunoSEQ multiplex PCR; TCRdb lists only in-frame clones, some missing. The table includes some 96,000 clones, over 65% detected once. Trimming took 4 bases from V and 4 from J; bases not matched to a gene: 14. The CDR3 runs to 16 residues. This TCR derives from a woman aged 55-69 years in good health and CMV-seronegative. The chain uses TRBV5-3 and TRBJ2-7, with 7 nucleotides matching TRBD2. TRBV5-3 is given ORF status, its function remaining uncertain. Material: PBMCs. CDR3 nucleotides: TGTGCCAGAAGCCTAGTGGGGGGGGAGCCAACTTACGAGCAGTACTTC. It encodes CARSLVGGEPTYEQYF.